The sequence of this TCR beta chain was determined in a study of blood T cell repertoires in COVID-19 (dated by TCRdb to 2019 to 2021). A note on the overall study: Samples from collaborators originated in the United States, Italy and Spain and spanned both the acute and convalescent phases of COVID-19. The repertoires were released in a freely available public database meant as a resource for research on the immune response to SARS-CoV-2. Subjects who had been exposed to COVID-19, were actively infected with it, or had recovered from it provided the deeply sampled blood TCRbeta repertoires that made up the dataset. The sample metadata nearly always contained a de-identified subject ID, COVID-19 status, age in years and sex. Where available, HLA class I and class II types were taken from metadata supplied by the sample provider and were not determined by assay-based typing. The prospective study material was composed of cDNA or gDNA derived from T cells, B-cell-depleted T cells, or PBMCs. Samples came from the ongoing ImmuneRACE study (first 160 participants) plus 1,254 subjects from 6 global collaborators.

What the research found in general, with its limitations: Clinical and demographic metadata were provided uncurated, with the amount varying by source and participant.

V drops 3 bases and J drops 0 bases, leaving 5 bases in between. Spanning cysteine to phenylalanine, the CDR3 consists of 13 amino acids. This entry keeps only the CDR3 DNA: 39 bases, framed from base 1. According to the germline V gene, CDR1 reads SGHTA and CDR2 reads FQGNSA. The immunoSEQ Assay, a bias-controlled multiplex PCR, was used to amplify TCRbeta CDR3 regions from genomic DNA. The study's own analysis went as follows. Nucleated cell counts per sample were estimated from amplification of reference gene primers within the assay. To quantify the absolute abundance of each unique TCRbeta CDR3 rearrangement, sequence reads were collapsed and filtered. For each sample, productive Simpson clonality was calculated by taking the square root of Simpson's diversity index across productive rearrangements. Not all clones reach the TCRdb copy of this immuneACCESS table, which keeps in-frame sequences only. Checked studies attribute under half of the gap to unresolved V genes and leave the rest unexplained. V, J and clone size reflect that table, while D and trimming were determined from the DNA. For this sample the table gives over 75,000 clones, of which 70% to 90% were detected only once. The ten largest clones add up to around 10% of the sample.

Notes on this clone: Its recognized antigen is unknown. No quality values exist for individual bases; no much larger clone is one base distant.

Each collaborating institution followed its own protocols to collect whole blood in K2EDTA tubes. For TCRbeta analysis, collaborators shipped samples as frozen whole blood, isolated PBMCs, or DNA extracted from either of those sample types. Sequencing input: peripheral blood. The chain is assembled from TRBV7-2 and TRBJ1-1; no D gene call is confident. This clonotype was sampled from a human donor in a cohort sampled during active COVID-19. Here is the DNA: TGTGCCAGCAGCTTTAATGTGAACACTGAAGCTTTCTTT. Its amino acids are CASSFNVNTEAFF.